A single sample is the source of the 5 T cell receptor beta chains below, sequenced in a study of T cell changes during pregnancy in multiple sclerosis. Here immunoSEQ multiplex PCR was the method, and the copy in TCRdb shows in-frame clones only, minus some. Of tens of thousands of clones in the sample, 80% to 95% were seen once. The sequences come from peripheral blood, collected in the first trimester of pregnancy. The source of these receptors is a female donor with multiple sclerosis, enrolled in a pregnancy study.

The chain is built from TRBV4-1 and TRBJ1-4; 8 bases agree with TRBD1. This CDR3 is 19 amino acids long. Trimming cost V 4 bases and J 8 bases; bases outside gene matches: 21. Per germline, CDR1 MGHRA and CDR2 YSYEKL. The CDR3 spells CASSLTSAFRDRGGEKLFF. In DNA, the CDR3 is TGCGCCAGCAGCCTAACTTCGGCCTTTCGAGACAGGGGAGGGGAAAAACTGTTTTTT.

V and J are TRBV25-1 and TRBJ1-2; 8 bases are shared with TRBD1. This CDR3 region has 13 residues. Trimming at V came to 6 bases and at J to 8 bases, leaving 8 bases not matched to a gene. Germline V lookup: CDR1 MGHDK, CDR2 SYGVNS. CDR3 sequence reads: CASSDQGARGYTF. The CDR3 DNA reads TGTGCCAGCAGCGATCAGGGGGCGAGGGGCTACACCTTC.

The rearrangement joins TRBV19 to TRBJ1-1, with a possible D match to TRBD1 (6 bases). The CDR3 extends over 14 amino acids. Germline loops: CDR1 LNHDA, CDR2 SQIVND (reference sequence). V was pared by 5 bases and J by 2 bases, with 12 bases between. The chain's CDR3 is CASSGGAPNTEAFF. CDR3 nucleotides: TGTGCCAGTAGTGGGGGGGCTCCAAACACTGAAGCTTTCTTT.

CDR3 region: CASSEDRWQETQYF. The CDR3 region has the DNA TGCGCCAGCAGCGAGGACAGGTGGCAAGAGACCCAGTACTTC. The rearrangement links TRBV4-3 to TRBJ2-5; TRBD1 aligns across 7 bases. Trimming at V came to 5 bases and at J to 2 bases, leaving 5 bases not matched to a gene. Germline V gives CDR1 LGHNA, CDR2 YSLEER. This CDR3 spans 14 amino acids.

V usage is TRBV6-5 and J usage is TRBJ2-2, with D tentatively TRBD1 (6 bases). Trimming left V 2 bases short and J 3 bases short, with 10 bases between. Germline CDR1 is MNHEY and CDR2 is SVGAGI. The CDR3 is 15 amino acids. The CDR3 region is CASSYRGQHTGELFF. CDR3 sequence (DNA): TGTGCCAGCAGTTACCGAGGACAGCACACCGGGGAGCTGTTTTTT.